This TCR beta chain comes out of a study of Ad26.COV2.S vaccination and SARS-CoV-2 variants. Study at large: Into the muscle, Ad26.COV2.S was dosed once or twice, 56 days apart. Study observations and caveats: In vaccinated individuals, spike-specific CD8+ and CD4+ T cell responses reportedly displayed substantial breadth.

The V gene's germline CDR1 is SEHNR and CDR2 FQNEAQ (reference sequence). V lost 5 bases, J lost 5 bases, and 16 bases lay in between. This CDR3 has 16 residues. As for this clone: The antigen is not known.

Documented treatment: roughly 20 received Ad26.COV2.S at low or high dose, single or two shots; roughly 5 received placebo; per-sample allocation not given. At day 63 after the first vaccine or placebo injection, samples were drawn. An adult donor aged 18-55 years was enrolled in Boston. The assay was immunoSEQ multiplex PCR, and TCRdb's table has in-frame clones only and misses some. The table includes 200,000 to 250,000 clones, 88% detected once. The sequence was obtained from a person aged 18 to 59 who received the Ad26.COV2.S COVID-19 vaccine or a placebo. Specimen: peripheral blood, collected in a trial of Ad26.COV2.S vaccine versus placebo. The V gene is TRBV7-9, the J gene TRBJ1-6; no reliable D call. This CDR3 reads CASSGGSLGNNSPLHF. CDR3 bases: TGTGCCAGCAGCGGCGGGTCCCTAGGCAATAATTCACCCCTCCACTTT.